This TCR beta chain was documented in a study of blood T cell repertoires in COVID-19. Study-level information: Samples of COVID-19 (acute and convalescent) were obtained from the United States, Italy and Spain. T cells, B-cell-depleted T cells, or PBMCs supplied cDNA or gDNA.

Original methodology: Amplification from reference gene primers served as the basis for estimated nucleated cell counts. Profiled with immunoSEQ multiplex PCR; TCRdb holds only in-frame clones, not every one. V and J calls and clone size are those listed in that table; D and trimming were worked out from the DNA. The table has about 99,000 clones, 79% seen once. CDR3 length equals 15 residues. Trimming left V 0 bases short and J 4 bases short, with 11 bases between. The TCR was taken from a woman aged 80 or over with active or convalescent COVID-19. This chain connects TRBV5-3 to TRBJ2-4, with D possibly being TRBD2 (6 bases). TRBV5-3 is identified as an open reading frame with a role that is uncertain. The sample was peripheral blood. The CDR3 DNA reads TGTGCCAGAAGCTTGGTAGAGGGGAGGAAAAACATTCAGTACTTC. Translation: CARSLVEGRKNIQYF.